This T cell receptor (beta chain) is from a study of CD8+CD57+ T cells in acquired aplastic anemia. Study-level points and caveats: Significant differences in CD8+ Simpson's diversity were not observed between patients and controls. Patients and controls turned out to have approximately 29 CD8+ CDR3 sequences in common.

CD8+CD57+ cell expansion, shown by flow cytometry, had occurred in the patients selected for sequencing. No therapy had been given to the patients at the time of blood sampling. Details on this clonotype: Its antigen is currently unknown.

The template for TCR beta VDJ and CDR3 sequence profiling was genomic DNA. TCRdb independently ran MiXCR on the reads; one entry per CDR3 protein. The sample holds some 150,000 distinct CDR3 sequences, 70% to 80% seen once. The CDR3 runs to 14 residues. Germline-derived CDR1 and CDR2 are SQVTM and ANQGSEA. Trimming took 5 bases from V and 8 from J; bases not matched to a gene: 10. The V gene is TRBV29-1, the J gene TRBJ1-1; 11 nucleotides line up with TRBD1. The clonotype was recovered from a human donor with aplastic anemia. Sequencing was performed on sorted CD4+, CD8+, or CD8+CD57+ T cells (not recorded which) from PBMCs. DNA of the CDR3: TGCAGCGTTATCCTCCGGGACAGGGGGACCGAAGCTTTCTTT. Translation: CSVILRDRGTEAFF.